The T cell receptor beta chain under discussion was sequenced for a study of cytomegalovirus exposure and HLA in healthy donors. Study-wide background: Within the Caucasian-associated ancestry cluster were roughly 82% of the roughly 400 genotyped donors.

The PCR used 60 Vbeta and 13 Jbeta primers. Repertoires were generated with immunoSEQ multiplex PCR, while TCRdb's copy carries only in-frame clones and drops some. The data contain roughly 90,000 clones, approximately 90% of them seen just once; the ten biggest clones take up 2.3%. CDR1 and CDR2 from the germline V gene are SGHTA and FQGNSA. The CDR3 is 16 amino acids. This clone was counted a single time. Its matching antigen is unknown. General study points: A prior analysis recorded that most TCR beta V segments were productive about 87% or about 30% of the time. A later analysis reportedly found fewer N-insertions in an Asian-associated ancestry cluster than the roughly 670-donor mean.

Sequenced: PBMCs. V gene TRBV7-2 combines with J gene TRBJ2-7, with 7 bases fitting TRBD2. The DNA end lines up better with TRBJ2-1; the J call may be wrong. The sequence derives from a man younger than 35 in good health and CMV-seronegative. The CDR3 spells CASSLGGGSSHNEQFF. As DNA, the CDR3 is TGTGCCAGCAGCTTAGGGGGCGGGAGTAGCCACAATGAGCAGTTCTTC.